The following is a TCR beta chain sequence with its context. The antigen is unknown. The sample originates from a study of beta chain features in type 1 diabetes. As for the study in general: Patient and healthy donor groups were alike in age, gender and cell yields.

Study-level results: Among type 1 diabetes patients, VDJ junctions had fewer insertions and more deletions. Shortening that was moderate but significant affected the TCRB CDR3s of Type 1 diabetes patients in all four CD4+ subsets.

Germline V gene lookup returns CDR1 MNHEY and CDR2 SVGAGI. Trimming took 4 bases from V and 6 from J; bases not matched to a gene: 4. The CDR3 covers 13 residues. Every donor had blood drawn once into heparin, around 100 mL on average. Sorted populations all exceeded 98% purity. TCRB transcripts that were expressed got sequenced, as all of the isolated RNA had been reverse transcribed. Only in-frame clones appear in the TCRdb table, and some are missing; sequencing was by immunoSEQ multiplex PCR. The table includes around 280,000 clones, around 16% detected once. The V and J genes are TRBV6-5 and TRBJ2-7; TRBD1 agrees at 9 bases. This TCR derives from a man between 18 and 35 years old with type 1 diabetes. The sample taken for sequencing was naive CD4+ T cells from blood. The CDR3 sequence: CASSWDRVGEQYF. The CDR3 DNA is TGTGCCAGCAGTTGGGACAGGGTGGGCGAGCAGTACTTC.